The 4 T cell receptor beta chains listed next were all sequenced from one sample in a study of cytomegalovirus exposure and HLA in healthy donors. The primer mix had 60 Vbeta and 13 Jbeta primers. Here immunoSEQ multiplex PCR was the method, and the copy in TCRdb shows in-frame clones only, minus some. The data show some 54,000 clones, approximately 80% seen once. What was sequenced was PBMCs. The receptors originated from a male donor in good health and CMV-seronegative.

V usage is TRBV5-5 and J usage is TRBJ1-2, with D uncertain. The V gene's germline CDR1 is SGHKS and CDR2 YYEKEE (reference sequence). This CDR3 has 14 amino acids. V shed 5 bases and J shed 4 bases, with 15 bases lying between them. CDR3 amino acids: CASRLANPSYGYTF. CDR3 bases: TGTGCCAGCAGGCTGGCCAATCCGTCCTATGGCTACACCTTC.

The V and J genes are TRBV5-1 and TRBJ2-2; TRBD1 matches 8 bases. Trimming cost V 4 bases and J 0 bases; bases outside gene matches: 5. Germline values: CDR1 SGHRS, CDR2 YFSETQ. The CDR3 consists of 16 residues. The CDR3 coding sequence is TGCGCCAGCAGCCCCACGACAGGGGCGAACACCGGGGAGCTGTTTTTT. Translating gives CASSPTTGANTGELFF.

The rearrangement links TRBV9 to TRBJ1-2; no firm D call. Germline CDR1 and CDR2: SGDLS and YYNGEE. Between the trimmed V and J ends, which lost 4 bases and 3 bases, there was a span of 19 bases. The CDR3 contains 16 residues. CDR3 sequence: CASSIRINSRDYGYTF. The DNA for the CDR3 is TGTGCCAGCAGCATTCGGATAAACTCTCGGGACTATGGCTACACCTTC.

The chain links TRBV4-1 to TRBJ2-3; 13 bases match TRBD2. The CDR3 runs to 17 residues. The germline gives CDR1 MGHRA, CDR2 YSYEKL. V lost 1 base, J lost 6 bases, and 7 bases stayed unmatched. The CDR3: CASSQVRLAGGGDTQYF. CDR3 DNA: TGCGCCAGCAGCCAAGTGAGACTAGCGGGGGGAGGGGATACGCAGTATTTT.